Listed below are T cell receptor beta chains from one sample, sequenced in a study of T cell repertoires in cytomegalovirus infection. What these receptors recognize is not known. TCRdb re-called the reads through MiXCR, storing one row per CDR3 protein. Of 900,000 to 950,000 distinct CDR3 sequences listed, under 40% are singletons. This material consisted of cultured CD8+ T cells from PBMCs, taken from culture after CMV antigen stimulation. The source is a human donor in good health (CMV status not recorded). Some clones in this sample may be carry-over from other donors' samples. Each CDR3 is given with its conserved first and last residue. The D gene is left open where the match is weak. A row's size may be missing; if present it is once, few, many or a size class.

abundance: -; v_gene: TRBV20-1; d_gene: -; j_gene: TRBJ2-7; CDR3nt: TGCAGTGCTAGAGATCGGGCAGAGAGCTCCTACGAGCAGTACTTC; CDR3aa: CSARDRAESSYEQYF
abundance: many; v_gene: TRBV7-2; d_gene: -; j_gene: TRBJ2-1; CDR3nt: TGTGCCAGCAGCGATGCTAGTAGCTCCTACAATGAGCAGTTCTTC; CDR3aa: CASSDASSSYNEQFF
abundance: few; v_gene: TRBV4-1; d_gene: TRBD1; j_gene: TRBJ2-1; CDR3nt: TGCGCCAGCAGCCACGACAGGGTTTCCTACAATGAGCAGTTCTTC; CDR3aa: CASSHDRVSYNEQFF
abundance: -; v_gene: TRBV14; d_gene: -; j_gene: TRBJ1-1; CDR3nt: TGTGCCAGCAGCCAAGGGGGAGCGCGTAGTGAAGCTTTCTTT; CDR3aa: CASSQGGARSEAFF
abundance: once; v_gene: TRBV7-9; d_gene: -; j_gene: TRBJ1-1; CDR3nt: TGTGCCAGCAAGGGAATCTCGTACACTGAAGCTTTCTTT; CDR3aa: CASKGISYTEAFF
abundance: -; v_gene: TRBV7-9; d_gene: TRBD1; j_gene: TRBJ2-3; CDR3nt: TGTGCCAGCAGCTTAGCCTGGACAGGTCCCGTGGATACGCAGTATTTT; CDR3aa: CASSLAWTGPVDTQYF
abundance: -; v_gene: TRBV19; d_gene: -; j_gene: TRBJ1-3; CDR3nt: TGTGCCAAAAGATATCCCGATATTCCGAACTCTGGAAACACCATATATTTT; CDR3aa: CAKRYPDIPNSGNTIYF
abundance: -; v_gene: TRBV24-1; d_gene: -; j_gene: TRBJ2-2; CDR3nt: TGTGCCACCAGTGACCTGACAGGAACGAACACCGGGGAGCTGTTTTTT; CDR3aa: CATSDLTGTNTGELFF
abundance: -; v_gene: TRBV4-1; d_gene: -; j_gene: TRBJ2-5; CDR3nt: TGCGCCAGCAGCCAAGAGAACAGGCAAGAGACCCAGTACTTC; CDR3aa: CASSQENRQETQYF
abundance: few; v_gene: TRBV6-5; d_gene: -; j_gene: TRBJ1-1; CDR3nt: TGTGCCAGCAGTTACTCTGAAAGGACAGAAGCTTTCTTT; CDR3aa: CASSYSERTEAFF
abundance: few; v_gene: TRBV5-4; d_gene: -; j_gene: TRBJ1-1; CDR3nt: TGTGCCAGCAGACCAAACGGACAGATGAACACTGAAGCTTTCTTT; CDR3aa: CASRPNGQMNTEAFF
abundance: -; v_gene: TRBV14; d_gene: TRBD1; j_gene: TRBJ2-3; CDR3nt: TGTGCCAGCAGTCCCGACAGGGGACCCACAGATACGCAGTATTTT; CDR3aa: CASSPDRGPTDTQYF
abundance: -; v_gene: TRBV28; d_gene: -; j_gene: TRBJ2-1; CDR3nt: TGTGCCAGCAGCTGGGCCCCACTTGATGAGCAGTTCTTC; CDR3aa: CASSWAPLDEQFF
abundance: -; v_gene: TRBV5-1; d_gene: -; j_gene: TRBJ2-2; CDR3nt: TGCGCCAGCAGCGTCCACCTCGGGCGGGCCGGGGAGCTGTTTTTT; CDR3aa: CASSVHLGRAGELFF
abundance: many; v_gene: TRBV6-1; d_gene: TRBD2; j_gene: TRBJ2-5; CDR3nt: TGTGCCAGCAGTGCCGGGACTATGCAAGAGACCCAGTACTTC; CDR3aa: CASSAGTMQETQYF
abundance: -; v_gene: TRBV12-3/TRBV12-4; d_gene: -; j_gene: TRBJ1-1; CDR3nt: TGTGCCAGCACTATACCCTCACGGTCTGAAGCTTTCTTT; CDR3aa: CASTIPSRSEAFF
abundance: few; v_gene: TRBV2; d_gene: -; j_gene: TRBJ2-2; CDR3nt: TGTGCCAGCAGTGAAGATAACACCGGGGAGCTGTTTTTT; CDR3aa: CASSEDNTGELFF
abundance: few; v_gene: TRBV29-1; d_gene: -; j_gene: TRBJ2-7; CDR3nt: TGCAGCGTTGAAGATTCCGGGGCCACACAGGGTTCGTTCTCCTACGAGCAGTACTTC; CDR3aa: CSVEDSGATQGSFSYEQYF
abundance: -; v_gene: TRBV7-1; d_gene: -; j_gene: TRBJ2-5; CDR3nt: TGTGCCAGCAGCCCCGCGCCAGGGGAAGAGACCCAGTACTTC; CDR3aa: CASSPAPGEETQYF
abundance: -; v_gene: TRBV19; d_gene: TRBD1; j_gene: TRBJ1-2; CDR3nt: TGTGCCAGTAAAACATCCGGGACAGGGATCTATGGCTACACCTTC; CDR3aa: CASKTSGTGIYGYTF
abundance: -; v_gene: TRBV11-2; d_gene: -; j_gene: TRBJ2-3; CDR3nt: TGTGCCAGCAGCTTAGTGAATTTT; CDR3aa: CASSLVNF
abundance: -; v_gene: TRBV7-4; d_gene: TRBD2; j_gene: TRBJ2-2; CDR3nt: TGTGCCGGCTCCGGAGGAGCGGGATCCACCGGGGAGCTGTTTTTT; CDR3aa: CAGSGGAGSTGELFF
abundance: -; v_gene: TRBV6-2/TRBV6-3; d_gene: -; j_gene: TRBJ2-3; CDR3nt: TGTGCCATCTCAAATGCGGGCAGGGACCAGGATACGCAGTATTTT; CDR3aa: CAISNAGRDQDTQYF
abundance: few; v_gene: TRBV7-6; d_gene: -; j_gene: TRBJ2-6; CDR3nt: TGTGCCAGCAGCTTTCTAGGGGACCTCTCTGGGGCCAACGTCCTGACTTTC; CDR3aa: CASSFLGDLSGANVLTF
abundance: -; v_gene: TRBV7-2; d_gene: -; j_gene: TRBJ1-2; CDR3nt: TGTGCCAGCAGCTTAGAGGGAGTGTTCAGGAGAGAAGGCTACACCTTC; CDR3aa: CASSLEGVFRREGYTF
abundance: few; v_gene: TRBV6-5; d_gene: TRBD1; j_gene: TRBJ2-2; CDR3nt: TGTGCCAGCAGTCCCTGGGACAGGGCCGCGGGGGACACCGGGGAGCTGTTTTTT; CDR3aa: CASSPWDRAAGDTGELFF
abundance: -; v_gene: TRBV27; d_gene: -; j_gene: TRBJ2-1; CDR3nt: TGTGCCAGCAGTTTACCCAGGGGTGATGAGCAGTTCTTC; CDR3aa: CASSLPRGDEQFF
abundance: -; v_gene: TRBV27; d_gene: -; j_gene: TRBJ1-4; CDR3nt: TGTGCCAGCAGTTTATGGGCCGGACAGAAGAATGAAAAACTGTTTTTT; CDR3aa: CASSLWAGQKNEKLFF
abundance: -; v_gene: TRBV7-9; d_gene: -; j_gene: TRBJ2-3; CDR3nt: TGTGCCAGCAGCAGCACTAGGTTGGGGACAGATACGCAGTATTTT; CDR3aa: CASSSTRLGTDTQYF
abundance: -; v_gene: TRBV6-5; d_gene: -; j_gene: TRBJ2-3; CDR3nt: TGTGCCAGCAGCCTACAGGACCCCGTCGCAGATACGCAGTATTTT; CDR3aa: CASSLQDPVADTQYF
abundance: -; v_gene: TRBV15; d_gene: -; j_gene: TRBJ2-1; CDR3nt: TGTGCCACCAGCCTGGAGGGATTGTTTCACAATGAGCAGTTCTTC; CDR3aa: CATSLEGLFHNEQFF
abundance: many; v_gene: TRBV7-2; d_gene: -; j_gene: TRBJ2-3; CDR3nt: TGTGCCAGCAGCTTGGCCTCTTACGGGGTGCAGGATACGCAGTATTTT; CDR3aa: CASSLASYGVQDTQYF
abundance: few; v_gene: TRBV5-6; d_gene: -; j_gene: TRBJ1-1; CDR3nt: TGTGCCAGCAGCTTGGTAGGTTTGGGAAGTACTGAAGCTTTCTTT; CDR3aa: CASSLVGLGSTEAFF
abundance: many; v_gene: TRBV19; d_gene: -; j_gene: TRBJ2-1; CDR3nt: TGTGCCAGTAGTATCGATTGGGAGCAGTTCTTC; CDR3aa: CASSIDWEQFF
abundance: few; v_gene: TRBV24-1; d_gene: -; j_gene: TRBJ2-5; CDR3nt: TGTGCCACCAGTGATTTTCCAGGGCAAGAGACCCAGTACTTC; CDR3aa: CATSDFPGQETQYF
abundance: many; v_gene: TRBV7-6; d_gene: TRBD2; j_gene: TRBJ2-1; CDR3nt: TGTGCCAGCAGCTTAGGGACTAGCGCCTACAATGAGCAGTTCTTC; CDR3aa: CASSLGTSAYNEQFF
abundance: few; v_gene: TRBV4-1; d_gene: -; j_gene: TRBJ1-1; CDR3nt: TGCGCCAGCAGCCAAGCGGGAGTCAACACTGAAGCTTTCTTT; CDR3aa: CASSQAGVNTEAFF
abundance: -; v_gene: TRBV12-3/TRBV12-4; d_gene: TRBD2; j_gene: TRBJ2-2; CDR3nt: TGTGCCAGCAGTTTAACTAGCGTCCCCGGGGAGCTGTTTTTT; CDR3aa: CASSLTSVPGELFF